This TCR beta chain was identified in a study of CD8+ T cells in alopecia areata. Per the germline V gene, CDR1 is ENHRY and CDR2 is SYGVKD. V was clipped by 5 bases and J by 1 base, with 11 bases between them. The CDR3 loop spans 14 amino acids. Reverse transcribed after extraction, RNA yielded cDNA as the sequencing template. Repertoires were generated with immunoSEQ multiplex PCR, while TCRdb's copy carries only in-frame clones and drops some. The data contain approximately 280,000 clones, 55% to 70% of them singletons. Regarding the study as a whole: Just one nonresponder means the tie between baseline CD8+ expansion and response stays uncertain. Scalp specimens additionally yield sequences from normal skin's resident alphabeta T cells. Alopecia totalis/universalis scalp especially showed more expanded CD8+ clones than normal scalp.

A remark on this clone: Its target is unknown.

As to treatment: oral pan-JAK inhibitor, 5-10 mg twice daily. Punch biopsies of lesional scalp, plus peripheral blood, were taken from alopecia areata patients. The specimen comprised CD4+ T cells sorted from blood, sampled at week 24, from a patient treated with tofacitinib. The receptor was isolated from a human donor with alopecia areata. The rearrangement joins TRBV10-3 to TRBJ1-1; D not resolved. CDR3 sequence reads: CAISKRKENTEAFF. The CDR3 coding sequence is TGTGCCATCAGTAAAAGGAAAGAGAACACTGAAGCTTTCTTT.